The following is a TCR beta chain sequence with its context. The data were taken from a study of control samples from healthy donors and cancer patients. Only in-frame clones appear in the TCRdb table, and some are missing; sequencing was by immunoSEQ multiplex PCR. The sample records about 75,000 clones, about 80% being singletons. Germline values: CDR1 LNHDA, CDR2 SQIVND (reference sequence). The V end was cut by 1 base, the J end by 9 bases, with 10 bases between. The CDR3 is 13 amino acids. Sequencing was performed on blood. The chain has TRBV19 and TRBJ2-1, with D perhaps matching TRBD1 (5 bases). The TCR originated in a man aged 45-60 years in good health. This chain's CDR3 is CASSIGRAFEQFF. In nucleotides, the CDR3 is TGTGCCAGTAGTATAGGCAGGGCTTTTGAGCAGTTCTTC.